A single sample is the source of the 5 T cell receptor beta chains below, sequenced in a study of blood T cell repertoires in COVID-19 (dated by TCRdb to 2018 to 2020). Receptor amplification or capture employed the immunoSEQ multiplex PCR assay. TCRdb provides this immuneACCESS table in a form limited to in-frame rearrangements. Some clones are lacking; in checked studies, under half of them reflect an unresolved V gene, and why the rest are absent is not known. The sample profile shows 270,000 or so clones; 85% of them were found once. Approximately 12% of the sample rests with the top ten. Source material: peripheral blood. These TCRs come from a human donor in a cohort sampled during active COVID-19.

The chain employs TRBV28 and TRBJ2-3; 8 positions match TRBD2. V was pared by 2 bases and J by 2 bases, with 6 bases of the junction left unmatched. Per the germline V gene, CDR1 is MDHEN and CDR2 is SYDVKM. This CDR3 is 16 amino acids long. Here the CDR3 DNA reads TGTGCCAGCAGTTTAAAGCGGGGGCCTTACACAGATACGCAGTATTTT. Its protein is CASSLKRGPYTDTQYF.

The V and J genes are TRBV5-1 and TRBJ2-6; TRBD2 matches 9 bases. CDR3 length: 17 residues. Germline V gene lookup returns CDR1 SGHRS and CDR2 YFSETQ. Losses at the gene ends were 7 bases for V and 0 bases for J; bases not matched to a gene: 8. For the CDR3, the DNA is TGCGCCAGCGGGCGGGGACTAGCCCTCTCTGGGGCCAACGTCCTGACTTTC. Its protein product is CASGRGLALSGANVLTF. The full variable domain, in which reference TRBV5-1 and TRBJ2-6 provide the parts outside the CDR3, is KAGVTQTPRYLIKTRGQQVTLSCSPISGHRSVSWYQQTPGQGLQFLFEYFSETQRNKGNFPGRFSGRQFSNSRSEMNVSTLELGDSALYLCASGRGLALSGANVLTFGAGSRLTVL.

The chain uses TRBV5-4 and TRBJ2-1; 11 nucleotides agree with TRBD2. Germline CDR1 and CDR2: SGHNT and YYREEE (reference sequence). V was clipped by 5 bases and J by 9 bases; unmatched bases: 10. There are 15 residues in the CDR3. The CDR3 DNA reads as TGTGCCAGCAGAAAAACTAGCGGGAGAGGGAGTGAGCAGTTCTTC. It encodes CASRKTSGRGSEQFF.

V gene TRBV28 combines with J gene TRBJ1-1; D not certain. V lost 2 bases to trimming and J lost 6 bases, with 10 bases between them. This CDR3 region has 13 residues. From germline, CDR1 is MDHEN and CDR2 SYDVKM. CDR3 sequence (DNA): TGTGCCAGCAGTTTACGGACGGGGTCTGAAGCTTTCTTT. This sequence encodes CASSLRTGSEAFF. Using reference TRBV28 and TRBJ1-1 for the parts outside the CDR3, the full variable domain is DVKVTQSSRYLVKRTGEKVFLECVQDMDHENMFWYRQDPGLGLRLIYFSYDVKMKEKGDIPEGYSVSREKKERFSLILESASTNQTSMYLCASSLRTGSEAFFGQGTRLTVV.

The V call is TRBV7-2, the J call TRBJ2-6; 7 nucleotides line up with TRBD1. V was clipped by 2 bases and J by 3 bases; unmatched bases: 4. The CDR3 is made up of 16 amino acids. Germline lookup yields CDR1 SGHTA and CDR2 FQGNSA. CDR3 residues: CASSLQGTVGANVLTF. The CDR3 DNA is TGTGCCAGCAGCTTACAGGGGACAGTTGGGGCCAACGTCCTGACTTTC.